Shown below are 30 T cell receptor beta chains from a single sample sequenced in a study of shared clonotypes between healthy human individuals. This table comes from immunoSEQ multiplex PCR, and its TCRdb copy is limited to in-frame clones, with some not included. The sample yields about 2,500,000 clones, about 92% seen once. The specimen was naive CD4+ T cells sorted from blood. Described subset: CD45RA+ positively selected. These receptors were obtained from a man aged 18 to 29 in good health.

Only one count was recorded for this clone. The V call is TRBV7-2, the J call TRBJ2-7; 9 bases agree with TRBD2. From germline, CDR1 is SGHTA and CDR2 FQGNSA. The CDR3 length is 16 residues. With V trimmed by 6 bases and J by 2 bases, 11 bases remained unmatched. The CDR3 coding sequence is TGTGCCAGCAGTCCTTTAGGAGCGGGGGGTACCTACGAGCAGTACTTC. Its protein product is CASSPLGAGGTYEQYF.

V is TRBV19 and J is TRBJ1-1; TRBD1 might be the D (6 bases). Per germline, CDR1 LNHDA and CDR2 SQIVND (reference sequence). The germline V and J ends were trimmed by 7 bases and 3 bases, with 12 bases remaining between them. This CDR3 has 13 amino acids. The CDR3 region is CASIRGSHTEAFF. The CDR3 DNA sequence: TGTGCCAGTATTAGGGGGAGTCACACTGAAGCTTTCTTT.

The chain links TRBV6-1 to TRBJ1-4; D gene uncertain. This CDR3 contains 13 residues. The V and J ends lost 4 bases and 8 bases respectively, with 11 bases between them. Germline-derived CDR1 and CDR2 are MNHNS and SASEGT. The CDR3 nucleotides read TGTGCCAGCAGTGTGGGGAGTTTAGAAAAACTGTTTTTT. Its translation: CASSVGSLEKLFF.

The chain combines TRBV7-2 with TRBJ2-5; D unclear. Between the trimmed V and J ends, which lost 1 base and 5 bases, there was a span of 14 bases. Looked up from germline, CDR1 is SGHTA and CDR2 is FQGNSA. The CDR3 consists of 15 residues. The CDR3 DNA reads TGTGCCAGCAGCTTAGTGTCCCCGGGCCGGGAGACCCAGTACTTC. It yields the protein CASSLVSPGRETQYF.

This clone showed up just once. This chain connects TRBV30 to TRBJ2-2, with D possibly being TRBD1 or TRBD2 (5 bases each). The length of the CDR3 is 14 residues. V was cut by 1 base and J by 5 bases, with 11 bases left in between. Germline V lookup: CDR1 GTSNPN, CDR2 SVGIG (reference sequence). CDR3 sequence (DNA): TGTGCCTGGAGTGCACTGGGGGTTACCGGGGAGCTGTTTTTT. Protein: CAWSALGVTGELFF.

The J gene is TRBJ2-5, the V gene TRBV4-3; TRBD2 is a possible D gene (5 bases). Trimming took off 0 bases at V and 4 bases at J, with 9 bases between the two ends. CDR3 length equals 14 residues. From germline, CDR1 is LGHNA and CDR2 YSLEER. CDR3 sequence reads: CASSQDLRGETQYF. DNA of the CDR3: TGCGCCAGCAGCCAAGATCTTCGGGGAGAGACCCAGTACTTC.

The V gene is TRBV28, the J gene TRBJ1-3, with D tentatively TRBD1 (5 bases). This CDR3 has 15 amino acids. V was shortened by 0 bases and J by 3 bases, with 9 bases between the two germline ends. CDR1 is MDHEN, CDR2 SYDVKM, per germline. DNA for the CDR3: TGTGCCAGCAGTTTATGGCAGGGTCGTGGAAACACCATATATTTT. This codes for CASSLWQGRGNTIYF.

Comment on this clone: Other nucleotide sequences from this sample produce the same CDR3. V and J are TRBV5-1 and TRBJ2-2; D unclear. Trimming cost V 4 bases and J 0 bases, with 7 bases left between them. The CDR3 is 14 residues long. Germline loops: CDR1 SGHRS, CDR2 YFSETQ. CDR3 in DNA: TGCGCCAGCAGCCTAGGTCCGAACACCGGGGAGCTGTTTTTT. It encodes CASSLGPNTGELFF.

The V gene is TRBV27, the J gene TRBJ1-6, with a weak D call TRBD1 (6 bases). The germline V and J ends were trimmed by 5 bases and 0 bases, with 14 bases remaining between them. Germline V gene data show CDR1 as MNHEY and CDR2 as SMNVEV (reference sequence). This CDR3 has 17 residues. The CDR3: CASSGRGQSSYNSPLHF. The CDR3 DNA sequence: TGTGCCAGCAGTGGGCGGGGACAAAGCTCCTATAATTCACCCCTCCACTTT.

Of note for this clone: Other DNA sequences in the same sample also yield this CDR3. The genes are TRBV5-4 and TRBJ2-3, with TRBD2 matching over 7 bases. The germline V gene encodes CDR1 SGHNT and CDR2 YYREEE (reference sequence). The CDR3 consists of 16 residues. The J segment lost 0 bases and the V segment lost 4 bases, leaving 8 bases of the junction unmatched. This CDR3 is CASSLGLGESTDTQYF. In DNA form, the CDR3 reads TGTGCCAGCAGCCTCGGACTAGGGGAGAGCACAGATACGCAGTATTTT. Full variable domain (remainder filled in from reference TRBV5-4 and TRBJ2-3): ETGVTQSPTHLIKTRGQQVTLRCSSQSGHNTVSWYQQALGQGPQFIFQYYREEENGRGNFPPRFSGLQFPNYSSELNVNALELDDSALYLCASSLGLGESTDTQYFGPGTRLTVL.

This chain connects TRBV9 to TRBJ2-3; a weak D match, TRBD1 (6 bases). CDR3 size: 15 residues. Germline lookup yields CDR1 SGDLS and CDR2 YYNGEE. Trimming pared 5 bases from V and 1 base from J, leaving 14 bases between. The DNA for the CDR3 is TGTGCCAGCAGTGATCGGGACATCGGCACAGATACGCAGTATTTT. Translating gives CASSDRDIGTDTQYF.

The chain uses TRBV7-2 and TRBJ2-3; TRBD2 matches at 8 bases. The V and J ends lost 1 base and 6 bases, in that order; junction bases with no gene match: 6. Germline CDR1 reads SGHTA; CDR2 reads FQGNSA. This CDR3 is 15 amino acids long. The CDR3 coding sequence is TGTGCCAGCAGCTTAGAAAGGGCGGGAGGCGATACGCAGTATTTT. It translates to CASSLERAGGDTQYF.

The chain couples TRBV7-3 to TRBJ2-2, with D possibly matching TRBD1 (5 bases). Germline lookup yields CDR1 SGHTA and CDR2 FQGTGA. Between the trimmed V and J ends, which lost 2 bases and 4 bases, there was a span of 14 bases. The CDR3 contains 16 residues. CDR3 amino acids: CASSLLGPPGTGELFF. CDR3 DNA: TGTGCCAGCAGCTTATTGGGGCCCCCGGGCACCGGGGAGCTGTTTTTT.

The chain employs TRBV7-9 and TRBJ2-2; perhaps TRBD1 as D (5 bases). V gave up 5 bases and J gave up 7 bases, with 17 bases separating them. CDR1 and CDR2 (germline): SEHNR, FQNEAQ (reference sequence). The CDR3 has 15 amino acids. The CDR3 coding sequence is TGTGCCAGCAGCCCGTGGCCAGGGATCGACGGGGAGCTGTTTTTT. As protein: CASSPWPGIDGELFF.

CDR3 in amino acids: CASSSTVPSGNTIYF. CDR3 coding DNA: TGTGCCAGCAGTTCCACAGTTCCCTCTGGAAACACCATATATTTT. The V gene is TRBV6-5, the J gene TRBJ1-3; D remains unclear. Germline V gives CDR1 MNHEY, CDR2 SVGAGI. V was trimmed by 4 bases and J by 0 bases, leaving 10 bases between them. This CDR3 comprises 15 residues.

This chain joins TRBV15 and TRBJ1-4; D unclear. V was cut by 0 bases and J by 8 bases, with 13 bases left in between. The germline V gene has CDR1 LNHNV and CDR2 YYDKDF (reference sequence). The CDR3 is 15 amino acids. The DNA of the CDR3 is TGTGCCACCAGCAGAGATCGGGTTCGTGGCGAAAAACTGTTTTTT. Translated: CATSRDRVRGEKLFF.

Comments on this clone: Germline is not matched at one junction end, which may reflect a read error. This chain joins TRBV18 and TRBJ2-3; TRBD1 matches 7 bases. The CDR3 is made up of 18 amino acids. Germline V lookup: CDR1 KGHSH, CDR2 LQKENI. CDR3 in DNA: TGTGCCAGCTCCCCACCAGAGAGGACAGGATCTAGCACAGATACGCAGTATTTT. Translated, it gives CASSPPERTGSSTDTQYF.

This clone was counted a single time. The chain uses TRBV19 and TRBJ2-1; the D is unclear. The CDR3 totals 17 residues. CDR1 LNHDA and CDR2 SQIVND come from the germline V gene (reference sequence). Trimming removed 4 bases at V and 0 bases at J, with 16 bases between. Here the CDR3 DNA reads TGTGCCAGTAGTACGGTCCTCGGCTCGAGCTCCTACAATGAGCAGTTCTTC. This translates into CASSTVLGSSSYNEQFF.

The chain has TRBV11-2 and TRBJ1-2, with 10 positions matching TRBD1. V lost 5 bases, J lost 4 bases, and 4 bases stayed unmatched. Germline V gene lookup returns CDR1 SGHAT and CDR2 FQNNGV. The CDR3 is 14 amino acids. The CDR3 DNA reads TGTGCCAGCAGCCCCGGACAGGGGGGCTATGGCTACACCTTC. Translation gives CASSPGQGGYGYTF.

The rearrangement uses TRBV29-1 and TRBJ2-5, with a possible D match to TRBD1 (5 bases). V gave up 7 bases and J gave up 3 bases, with 15 bases separating them. This CDR3 contains 13 residues. CDR1 and CDR2 from the germline V gene are SQVTM and ANQGSEA. CDR3 sequence: CSALRQLEETQYF. CDR3 sequence (DNA): TGCAGCGCTCTCAGACAGCTAGAAGAGACCCAGTACTTC. The full variable domain, completed using reference TRBV29-1 and TRBJ2-5, is SAVISQKPSRDICQRGTSLTIQCQVDSQVTMMFWYRQQPGQSLTLIATANQGSEATYESGFVIDKFPISRPNLTFSTLTVSNMSPEDSSIYLCSALRQLEETQYFGPGTRLLVL.

Only one count was recorded for this clone. The chain carries TRBV28 and TRBJ2-4; D tentatively reads TRBD1 or TRBD2 (7 bases each). This CDR3 has 14 amino acids. V was pared by 10 bases and J by 9 bases, with 22 bases between. CDR1 and CDR2 from the germline V gene are MDHEN and SYDVKM. The CDR3 is CATTTGKRGFIQYF. In nucleotides, the CDR3 is TGTGCCACCACGACAGGGAAGCGGGGCTTCATTCAGTACTTC.

The chain joins TRBV28 to TRBJ1-2, with 9 bases aligning to TRBD1. Germline loops: CDR1 MDHEN, CDR2 SYDVKM. The CDR3 length is 15 residues. With V trimmed by 5 bases and J by 4 bases, 8 bases remained unmatched. The CDR3 nucleotides are TGTGCCAGCAGTCCCGGGACAGGGAGAGGCTATGGCTACACCTTC. Amino acid sequence: CASSPGTGRGYGYTF.

This chain joins TRBV11-1 and TRBJ1-1; no clear D gene. This CDR3 spans 13 amino acids. Per germline, CDR1 SGHAT and CDR2 FQDESV (reference sequence). Deletions cut 5 bases from V and 4 bases from J, with 11 bases between. The CDR3 is CASSPGIGTEAFF. Written as DNA, the CDR3 is TGTGCCAGCAGCCCCGGGATTGGCACTGAAGCTTTCTTT. The variable domain in full, completed from reference TRBV11-1 and TRBJ1-1, reads EAEVAQSPRYKITEKSQAVAFWCDPISGHATLYWYRQILGQGPELLVQFQDESVVDDSQLPKDRFSAERLKGVDSTLKIQPAELGDSAMYLCASSPGIGTEAFFGQGTRLTVV.

The chain links TRBV18 to TRBJ1-5; D is uncertain. V lost 4 bases and J lost 4, with 14 bases in between. CDR3 length: 15 amino acids. The germline V gene has CDR1 KGHSH and CDR2 LQKENI. The CDR3 spells CASSQTPGKNQPQHF. DNA for the CDR3: TGTGCCAGCTCACAAACCCCGGGAAAAAATCAGCCCCAGCATTTT.

The CDR3 coding sequence is TGCAGCGTTGACTTTGGGTTCGGCTACACCTTC. Translation: CSVDFGFGYTF. The J gene is TRBJ1-2, the V gene TRBV29-1; D not resolved. The ends were cut back, 3 bases at V and 8 bases at J, with 10 bases in the middle. The CDR3 is 11 amino acids. CDR1 and CDR2 from the germline V gene are SQVTM and ANQGSEA.

This clone has a handful of counts. The sample holds other DNA sequences that translate to the same CDR3. The rearrangement joins TRBV7-2 to TRBJ2-3; unclear D gene. Germline lookup yields CDR1 SGHTA and CDR2 FQGNSA. Trimming removed 3 bases from V and 2 bases from J, with 3 bases in between. The CDR3 has 12 residues. CDR3 amino acids: CASSFYTDTQYF. DNA of the CDR3: TGTGCCAGCAGCTTTTACACAGATACGCAGTATTTT. The whole variable domain, remainder taken from reference TRBV7-2 and TRBJ2-3, is GAGVSQSPSNKVTEKGKDVELRCDPISGHTALYWYRQSLGQGLEFLIYFQGNSAPDKSGLPSDRFSAERTGGSVSTLTIQRTQQEDSAVYLCASSFYTDTQYFGPGTRLTVL.

The CDR3: CASSRSLAGGPDTQYF. The CDR3 nucleotides are TGTGCCAGCAGCCGTTCGCTAGCGGGAGGGCCCGATACGCAGTATTTT. This chain links TRBV7-8 with TRBJ2-3, with TRBD2 matching 12 bases. CDR1 and CDR2 (germline): SGHVS, FQNEAQ. This CDR3 spans 16 amino acids. The V and J ends lost 5 bases and 6 bases, in that order; junction bases with no gene match: 9.

The chain couples TRBV10-3 to TRBJ2-1, with 11 bases fitting TRBD2. Trimming at V came to 6 bases and at J to 10 bases, leaving 5 bases not matched to a gene. CDR1 and CDR2 (germline): ENHRY, SYGVKD. The CDR3 is 13 residues long. The CDR3 nucleotides are TGTGCCATCAGCAGACTAGCGGGAAGCGAGCAGTTCTTC. Its translation: CAISRLAGSEQFF.

The gene calls are TRBV19 and TRBJ2-2; no clear D gene. Deletions cut 6 bases from V and 4 bases from J, with 9 bases between. CDR1 and CDR2 (germline): LNHDA, SQIVND (reference sequence). There are 13 residues in the CDR3. CDR3 bases: TGTGCCAGTAGCGGACCCGGCACCGGGGAGCTGTTTTTT. As protein: CASSGPGTGELFF.

J is TRBJ1-5 and V is TRBV30, with D maybe TRBD1 (6 bases). There are 14 residues in the CDR3. The germline V and J ends were trimmed by 0 bases and 5 bases, with 11 bases remaining between them. CDR1 and CDR2 from the germline V gene are GTSNPN and SVGIG (reference sequence). For the CDR3, the DNA is TGTGCCTGGAGTGTACAGGGAACCCATCAGCCCCAGCATTTT. Translation: CAWSVQGTHQPQHF. Variable domain in full (rest from reference TRBV30 and TRBJ1-5): SQTIHQWPATLVQPVGSPLSLECTVEGTSNPNLYWYRQAAGRGLQLLFYSVGIGQISSEVPQNLSASRPQDRQFILSSKKLLLSDSGFYLCAWSVQGTHQPQHFGDGTRLSIL.